This is a list of T cell receptor beta chains from one sample in a study of regulatory T cells in long-lasting Graves disease. TCRdb re-analysed the multiplex PCR reads in MiXCR, keeping a single row per CDR3 protein. The top ten hold about an eighth of the sample, which has roughly 490,000 distinct CDR3 sequences, under 25% seen once. The source was peripheral blood mononuclear cells (PBMCs), collected when the disease was refractory, from a patient treated with antithyroid drugs. The receptors were sampled from a female donor with Graves disease. Each CDR3 is given with its conserved first and last residue.

v_gene	CDR3aa
TRBV5-1	CASSPYPGELFF
TRBV7-9	CASSLAAVYEQYF
TRBV11-3	CASSPPAEGYGYTF
TRBV28	CASSLGGLAKNIQYF
TRBV28	CASSLRGSKGYTF
TRBV7-9	CASSTTSGGDYEQYF
TRBV6-1	CASSTGGAGNIQYF
TRBV20-1	CSASVGQGHNSPLHF
TRBV7-6	CASSLDPGSGSGANVLTF
TRBV6-1	CARGLSRASHEQYF
TRBV28	CASSPSWDYGYTF
TRBV2	CASTKRGYQETQYF
TRBV12-3/TRBV12-4	CASNGDRNTGELFF
TRBV30	CACGTPATNEKLFF
TRBV28	CACAQSFSRDYGYTF
TRBV2	CASSEAGTDFNYGYTF
TRBV28	CASRGPISYEQYF
TRBV20-1	CSARTGGSYGYTF
TRBV6-2/TRBV6-3	CASSYSLDRYTYEQYF
TRBV28	CASSLSWNSADTQYF
TRBV28	CASRSPGTDTQYF
TRBV11-2	CASSRTLGPNTEAFF
TRBV20-1	CSASNGEEAFF
TRBV9	CASSTTGDEFYEQYF
TRBV27	CASSLIESRNQPQHF
TRBV11-2	CASSFGGPSYNEQFF
TRBV2	CASMGDRGVGNEQFF
TRBV4-3	CASSQDLSTGGKAFF
TRBV2	CASSLQGSQETQYF
TRBV4-1	CASSQEAGAWTGELFF
TRBV30	CAWRAGLRGTEAFF
TRBV27	CASSRLDSSEAFF
TRBV5-1	CASRSGTSLSVVPVYF
TRBV7-2	CASSLDSSGPLSYEQYF
TRBV3-1	CASSQDNLPGNTIYF
TRBV28	CASSLGGRRMNTEAFF